A single sample gave rise to the 11 T cell receptor beta chains below, sequenced in a study of cytomegalovirus exposure and HLA in healthy donors. The PCR had 60 Vbeta and 13 Jbeta primers. Sequencing used immunoSEQ multiplex PCR; TCRdb keeps in-frame clones, though not all of them. The table for this sample gives some 110,000 clones. Sequences were obtained from PBMCs. The receptors derive from a man under 40 in good health and CMV-seronegative.

The chain carries TRBV25-1 and TRBJ1-5, with D possibly TRBD1 on 5 matching bases. V shed 3 bases and J shed 6 bases, with 15 bases lying between them. The CDR3 is 15 amino acids. The germline V gene encodes CDR1 MGHDK and CDR2 SYGVNS. The chain's CDR3 is CASSDSRGWGQPQHF. The DNA for the CDR3 is TGTGCCAGCAGTGATAGCCGGGGGTGGGGTCAGCCCCAGCATTTT.

The chain recombines TRBV25-1 with TRBJ2-3; D unresolved. The V gene's germline CDR1 is MGHDK and CDR2 SYGVNS. CDR3 size: 14 residues. Trimming stripped 1 base from V and 2 bases from J, with 7 bases between. CDR3 in amino acids: CASSESELTDTQYF. The CDR3 nucleotides read TGTGCCAGCAGTGAATCCGAGCTCACAGATACGCAGTATTTT. Complete variable domain (other parts from reference TRBV25-1 and TRBJ2-3): EADIYQTPRYLVIGTGKKITLECSQTMGHDKMYWYQQDPGMELHLIHYSYGVNSTEKGDLSSESTVSRIRTEHFPLTLESARPSHTSQYLCASSESELTDTQYFGPGTRLTVL.

This sequence joins TRBV12-2 and TRBJ1-5; TRBD1 is taken as the D call from the table, unchecked against the DNA. TRBV12-2 is tagged as a pseudogene. This CDR3 region has 16 residues. In nucleotides, the CDR3 is TGTGCAAGTCGCCCGCTTGACGACAGCCGCAATCAGCCCCAGCATTTT. This translates into CASRPLDDSRNQPQHF.

The chain links TRBV19 to TRBJ1-6, with TRBD1 matching 9 bases. CDR3 length equals 13 residues. Germline CDR1 LNHDA, CDR2 SQIVND (reference sequence). V was pared by 9 bases and J by 10 bases, with 7 bases of the junction left unmatched. Here the CDR3 reads CASRDRAISPLHF. CDR3 DNA: TGTGCCAGCCGGGACAGGGCCATATCACCCCTCCACTTT.

This rearrangement joins TRBV9 to TRBJ1-6, with D perhaps matching TRBD1 (5 bases). Germline CDR1 and CDR2: SGDLS and YYNGEE. The CDR3 has 14 amino acids. V was shortened by 0 bases and J by 8 bases, with 9 bases between the two germline ends. CDR3 nucleotide sequence: TGTGCCAGCAGCGTAGGTGGGGGGGATTCACCCCTCCACTTT. Its translation is CASSVGGGDSPLHF.

The V gene is TRBV4-3, the J gene TRBJ1-4, with D unresolved. Trimming removed 0 bases at V and 4 bases at J, with 12 bases between. Germline V gives CDR1 LGHNA, CDR2 YSLEER. This CDR3 has 16 amino acids. This CDR3 is CASSQDIWQVNEKLFF. As DNA, the CDR3 is TGCGCCAGCAGCCAAGATATATGGCAGGTTAATGAAAAACTGTTTTTT.

The CDR3 region has the DNA TGTGCCAGCACCGTCAGCTCCTACGAGCAGTACTTC. As protein: CASTVSSYEQYF. The V and J genes are TRBV28 and TRBJ2-7; no reliable D call. V lost 7 bases, J lost 0 bases, and 7 bases lay in between. Germline CDR1 is MDHEN and CDR2 is SYDVKM. This CDR3 has 12 residues.

The V gene is TRBV2, the J gene TRBJ2-3; TRBD2 might be the D (6 bases). CDR3 length: 15 residues. V was clipped by 6 bases and J by 1 base, with 14 bases between them. The V gene's germline CDR1 is SNHLY and CDR2 FYNNEI. DNA for the CDR3: TGTGCCAGCAGAGTAGAGGACTACGGCACAGATACGCAGTATTTT. Translation gives CASRVEDYGTDTQYF.

The chain uses TRBV7-3 and TRBJ2-3, with D tentatively TRBD2 (6 bases). Germline-derived CDR1 and CDR2 are SGHTA and FQGTGA. V was shortened by 4 bases and J by 8 bases, with 10 bases between the two germline ends. This CDR3 has 12 residues. DNA of the CDR3: TGTGCCAGCAGCTCCCTGGGGGGTACGCAGTATTTT. It encodes CASSSLGGTQYF.

V and J are TRBV5-1 and TRBJ2-5; D remains unclear. The V end was cut by 6 bases, the J end by 2 bases, with 17 bases between. The germline gives CDR1 SGHRS, CDR2 YFSETQ. The CDR3 spans 15 residues. CDR3 residues: CASTPDAGNQETQYF. In nucleotides, the CDR3 is TGCGCCAGCACCCCGGATGCAGGAAATCAAGAGACCCAGTACTTC. The full variable domain, its missing parts supplied by reference TRBV5-1 and TRBJ2-5, is KAGVTQTPRYLIKTRGQQVTLSCSPISGHRSVSWYQQTPGQGLQFLFEYFSETQRNKGNFPGRFSGRQFSNSRSEMNVSTLELGDSALYLCASTPDAGNQETQYFGPGTRLLVL.

The chain couples TRBV5-1 to TRBJ2-2; D might be TRBD2 (5 bases). This CDR3 comprises 16 residues. Germline V gene lookup returns CDR1 SGHRS and CDR2 YFSETQ. V was shortened by 4 bases and J by 1 base, with 14 bases between the two germline ends. CDR3 protein: CASSRRWIGNTGELFF. In nucleotides, the CDR3 is TGCGCCAGCAGCCGGAGGTGGATCGGGAACACCGGGGAGCTGTTTTTT.